Below, 32 T cell receptor beta chains from the same sample are listed, as sequenced in a study of cytomegalovirus exposure and HLA in healthy donors (dated by TCRdb to about 2017). The library was obtained by the immunoSEQ multiplex PCR assay. For the multiplex PCR, a mixture combining 60 forward primers for TCR Vbeta segments and 13 reverse primers for TCR Jbeta segments was used. TCRdb mirrors the immuneACCESS table, restricted to in-frame sequences. Some clones are absent from its copies; in checked studies, under half trace to an unresolved V gene, and the reason for the others is unknown. This sample is represented by roughly 120,000 clones; 82% of them were singletons. 2% to 3% of the sample comes from the top ten. The sequenced sample consisted of PBMCs. All receptors come from a woman in her late teens or twenties in good health and CMV-seronegative.

The rearrangement joins TRBV9 to TRBJ1-1; D call uncertain. CDR3 length: 15 amino acids. Trimming removed 0 bases from V and 5 bases from J, with 14 bases in between. Germline V gives CDR1 SGDLS, CDR2 YYNGEE. The CDR3 here is CASSVGMRDRTEAFF. Written as DNA, the CDR3 is TGTGCCAGCAGCGTAGGAATGAGGGATCGGACTGAAGCTTTCTTT. Looking up the rest from reference TRBV9 and TRBJ1-1 gives the full variable domain: DSGVTQTPKHLITATGQRVTLRCSPRSGDLSVYWYQQSLDQGLQFLIQYYNGEERAKGNILERFSAQQFPDLHSELNLSSLELGDSALYFCASSVGMRDRTEAFFGQGTRLTVV.

CDR3 sequence reads: CASSVGEGSKRQQYF. CDR3 DNA sequence: TGTGCCAGCAGCGTAGGGGAGGGGAGTAAGCGTCAGCAGTACTTC. The V gene is TRBV9, the J gene TRBJ2-7; 7 bases align to TRBD2. J lost 8 bases, V lost 0 bases, and 11 bases had no gene match. The germline V gene has CDR1 SGDLS and CDR2 YYNGEE. CDR3 length: 15 residues.

This clone was observed a handful of times. V is TRBV28 and J is TRBJ1-5; D is ambiguous. The ends were cut back, 6 bases at V and 6 bases at J, with 21 bases in the middle. Germline lookup yields CDR1 MDHEN and CDR2 SYDVKM. The CDR3 has 16 residues. CDR3 protein: CASSPQGARVGQPQHF. In nucleotides, the CDR3 is TGTGCCAGCAGCCCCCAAGGTGCGAGGGTCGGTCAGCCCCAGCATTTT. Complete variable domain (other parts from reference TRBV28 and TRBJ1-5): DVKVTQSSRYLVKRTGEKVFLECVQDMDHENMFWYRQDPGLGLRLIYFSYDVKMKEKGDIPEGYSVSREKKERFSLILESASTNQTSMYLCASSPQGARVGQPQHFGDGTRLSIL.

This chain connects TRBV5-5 to TRBJ2-7; possible D gene TRBD1, 5 bases. Germline loops: CDR1 SGHKS, CDR2 YYEKEE (reference sequence). The CDR3 covers 13 residues. V lost 4 bases and J lost 5, with 13 bases in between. Here the CDR3 reads CASSGATVNEQYF. The CDR3 DNA follows: TGTGCCAGCAGCGGGGCGACAGTAAACGAGCAGTACTTC.

The CDR3 DNA follows: TGTGCCAGTAGTATAGCCCCGACAGGGGACTATGGCTACACCTTC. This encodes CASSIAPTGDYGYTF. The chain combines TRBV19 with TRBJ1-2, with TRBD1 matching 8 bases. With V trimmed by 1 base and J by 3 bases, 4 bases remained unmatched. Germline V gives CDR1 LNHDA, CDR2 SQIVND (reference sequence). The CDR3 covers 15 residues.

The gene calls are TRBV7-2 and TRBJ1-4; the D is unclear. In germline, CDR1 is SGHTA, CDR2 FQGNSA. CDR3 length equals 16 residues. V was cut by 1 base and J by 4 bases, with 13 bases left in between. CDR3 bases: TGTGCCAGCAGCTTAGAAGGCGGTCAGATTAATGAAAAACTGTTTTTT. Its protein product is CASSLEGGQINEKLFF.

This chain uses TRBV6-5 with TRBJ1-6; tentatively, D is TRBD1 (5 bases). V was pared by 6 bases and J by 2 bases, with 11 bases between. Germline CDR1 is MNHEY and CDR2 is SVGAGI. CDR3 length equals 15 residues. The CDR3 loop is CASRQTATYNSPLHF. CDR3 DNA sequence: TGTGCCAGCAGACAGACAGCCACCTATAATTCACCCCTCCACTTT.

This chain joins TRBV7-9 and TRBJ2-7; no reliable D call. In germline, CDR1 is SEHNR, CDR2 FQNEAQ (reference sequence). This CDR3 has 13 amino acids. The V gene lost 3 bases and the J gene lost 7 bases, with 13 bases spanning the gap. The CDR3 nucleotides are TGTGCCAGCAGCTTCAGTGAATTACGAGAGCAGTACTTC. This gives the protein CASSFSELREQYF.

V is TRBV19 and J is TRBJ2-3, with 8 bases that match TRBD2. This CDR3 comprises 17 residues. The V gene's germline CDR1 is LNHDA and CDR2 SQIVND (reference sequence). J gave up 1 base and V 7 bases, and 13 bases lay outside the gene matches. The CDR3 coding sequence is TGTGCCAGTACCTCTTCTCGGGGGGGCATGGGCACAGATACGCAGTATTTT. The encoded protein is CASTSSRGGMGTDTQYF.

This chain connects TRBV4-2 to TRBJ2-3; 9 nucleotides align to TRBD2. The CDR3 is 16 amino acids. The germline gives CDR1 LGHNA, CDR2 YNFKEQ. Losses at the gene ends were 4 bases for V and 2 bases for J; bases not matched to a gene: 7. CDR3 in amino acids: CASSRSTSGSTDTQYF. Here the CDR3 DNA reads TGTGCCAGCAGCCGATCGACTAGCGGATCCACAGATACGCAGTATTTT.

Here the CDR3 reads CASFTGDNTYEQYF. The CDR3 DNA follows: TGTGCCAGCTTTACAGGGGACAACACCTACGAGCAGTACTTC. The chain is built from TRBV28 and TRBJ2-7, with TRBD1 identical over 7 bases. CDR1 is MDHEN, CDR2 SYDVKM, per germline. CDR3 length: 14 amino acids. The V segment lost 8 bases and the J segment 2 bases; nucleotides outside the gene matches: 9.

The chain joins TRBV30 to TRBJ1-1, with 8 bases aligning to TRBD1. CDR1 is GTSNPN and CDR2 is SVGIG in the germline V gene (reference sequence). After removal of 3 bases from V and 5 bases from J, the junction contained 8 bases not matched to a gene. The CDR3 contains 14 residues. CDR3 coding DNA: TGTGCCTGGAGCACCGGACAGGGCTGGACTGAAGCTTTCTTT. Translation gives CAWSTGQGWTEAFF.

The V and J genes are TRBV14 and TRBJ1-2, with 7 positions matching TRBD1. The trim removed 4 bases at V and 6 bases at J, leaving 5 bases unmatched. Germline V gene sequence: CDR1 SGHDN, CDR2 FVKESK. The CDR3 runs to 13 residues. Written as DNA, the CDR3 is TGTGCCAGCAGCCCAAGGACAGGAGATGGCTACACCTTC. Translating it yields CASSPRTGDGYTF.

The chain carries TRBV5-5 and TRBJ1-6; 10 bases fit TRBD1. This CDR3 has 15 amino acids. Germline CDR1 reads SGHKS; CDR2 reads YYEKEE (reference sequence). With V trimmed by 4 bases and J by 8 bases, 6 bases remained unmatched. The CDR3 protein is CASSLSTGGDSPLHF. The CDR3 nucleotides read TGTGCCAGCAGCCTCTCGACAGGGGGCGATTCACCCCTCCACTTT.

The genes are TRBV20-1 and TRBJ2-7; weak D call: TRBD1 (6 bases). The CDR3 has 11 amino acids. The ends were cut back, 2 bases at V and 5 bases at J, with 7 bases in the middle. CDR1 and CDR2 from the germline V gene are DFQATT and SNEGSKA (reference sequence). DNA of the CDR3: TGCAGTGCTAGAAAGGGGGACGAGCAGTACTTC. Translating it yields CSARKGDEQYF.

V gene TRBV7-9 combines with J gene TRBJ1-3, with D unresolved. V lost 4 bases to trimming and J lost 0 bases, with 16 bases between them. The CDR3 has 17 amino acids. Germline CDR1 SEHNR, CDR2 FQNEAQ (reference sequence). CDR3 protein: CASSSPGATNSGNTIYF. The CDR3 DNA reads as TGTGCCAGCAGCTCTCCGGGAGCTACCAACTCTGGAAACACCATATATTTT.

The CDR3 loop reads CASSMRQNTEAFF. The CDR3 nucleotides read TGTGCCAGTAGTATGCGGCAAAACACTGAAGCTTTCTTT. The chain employs TRBV19 and TRBJ1-1, with unresolved D. The V end was cut by 3 bases, the J end by 2 bases, with 7 bases between. Looked up from germline, CDR1 is LNHDA and CDR2 is SQIVND (reference sequence). The CDR3 loop spans 13 amino acids.

The J gene is TRBJ2-5, the V gene TRBV28; 10 nucleotides agree with TRBD2. Germline CDR1 is MDHEN and CDR2 is SYDVKM. The V and J ends lost 2 bases and 4 bases, in that order; junction bases with no gene match: 4. The CDR3 is 15 residues long. CDR3 loop: CASSLILAGSETQYF. The CDR3 nucleotides read TGTGCCAGCAGTTTAATACTAGCGGGATCAGAGACCCAGTACTTC.

This chain joins TRBV9 and TRBJ1-3, with a weak D call TRBD1 (5 bases). V gave up 3 bases and J gave up 6 bases, with 10 bases separating them. This CDR3 is built from 13 residues. The germline CDR1 and CDR2 sequences are SGDLS and YYNGEE. In nucleotides, the CDR3 is TGTGCCAGCAGCGCAGGGATCCAAAACACCATATATTTT. Translating gives CASSAGIQNTIYF.

CDR3 coding DNA: TGCAGCCCTCTCTCGGGCTACACCTTC. Translating gives CSPLSGYTF. The chain uses TRBV29-1 and TRBJ1-2; D unclear. The germline V gene encodes CDR1 SQVTM and CDR2 ANQGSEA. Trimming took 8 bases from V and 8 from J, leaving 9 bases between them. This CDR3 comprises 9 residues.

Remarks on this clone: The junction departs from the called germline gene at one end, perhaps through a read error. The chain has TRBV28 and TRBJ1-1; D possibly corresponds to TRBD1 (6 bases). This CDR3 spans 15 amino acids. CDR1 is MDHEN, CDR2 SYDVKM, per germline. The DNA of the CDR3 is TGTGCCAGCAGTTCCAGCCCAGGACAGAACCCTGAAGCTTTCTTT. Translation gives CASSSSPGQNPEAFF.

A single count supports this clone. This chain uses TRBV5-1 with TRBJ1-3; possibly TRBD1 for D (6 bases). CDR3 length equals 16 residues. Trimming shortened V by 4 bases and J by 0 bases, and 14 bases separated the two germline ends. Germline V gene data show CDR1 as SGHRS and CDR2 as YFSETQ. The CDR3 region is CASSPRDTRSGNTIYF. CDR3 DNA: TGCGCCAGCAGCCCCCGGGACACCCGCTCTGGAAACACCATATATTTT.

V and J are TRBV28 and TRBJ2-1; 11 positions agree with TRBD1. Germline V gene lookup returns CDR1 MDHEN and CDR2 SYDVKM. The CDR3 spans 17 residues. Germline trimming cut 6 bases from V and 7 bases from J; bases unmatched to any gene: 14. As DNA, the CDR3 is TGTGCCAGCAGGGCCGGGACAGGGGGAAGAAATTGGAATGAGCAGTTCTTC. It codes for CASRAGTGGRNWNEQFF.

The chain is built from TRBV6-4 and TRBJ1-1, with 9 bases that match TRBD1. In germline, CDR1 is MRHNA, CDR2 SNTAGT. Trimming removed 10 bases from V and 0 bases from J; junction bases left unmatched: 9. The CDR3 sequence is 15 residues long. The CDR3 loop reads CATRRQGGMNTEAFF. CDR3 coding DNA: TGTGCCACCAGACGACAGGGGGGCATGAACACTGAAGCTTTCTTT.

The rearrangement uses TRBV7-9 and TRBJ1-1; possible D gene TRBD1, 5 bases. CDR1 SEHNR and CDR2 FQNEAQ come from the germline V gene (reference sequence). The CDR3 totals 15 residues. V lost 5 bases to trimming and J lost 5 bases, with 18 bases between them. Here the CDR3 reads CASSNPPTVMTEAFF. DNA for the CDR3: TGTGCCAGCAGCAATCCCCCGACAGTCATGACTGAAGCTTTCTTT.

This clone showed up just once. This rearrangement joins TRBV4-3 to TRBJ2-3, with TRBD1 as a possible D gene (6 bases). The CDR3 runs 18 residues. V gave up 0 bases and J gave up 1 base, with 17 bases separating them. Germline values: CDR1 LGHNA, CDR2 YSLEER. CDR3 in DNA: TGCGCCAGCAGCCAAGATTGGGGGCCGGGCCTTCGCACAGATACGCAGTATTTT. It specifies CASSQDWGPGLRTDTQYF.

V usage is TRBV5-4 and J usage is TRBJ2-1, with 14 bases fitting TRBD2. There are 16 residues in the CDR3. Germline values: CDR1 SGHNT, CDR2 YYREEE (reference sequence). V lost 4 bases to trimming and J lost 3 bases; unmatched junction nucleotides: 3. The CDR3 DNA follows: TGTGCCAGCAGCCAAGGGACTAGCGGGAGCTACAATGAGCAGTTCTTC. Translating gives CASSQGTSGSYNEQFF.

The chain has TRBV5-1 and TRBJ1-1; TRBD1 matches 7 bases. J gave up 1 base and V 2 bases, and 8 bases lay outside the gene matches. There are 16 residues in the CDR3. The V gene's germline CDR1 is SGHRS and CDR2 YFSETQ. CDR3 DNA: TGCGCCAGCAGCTTAATCACAGGGGAAGGGAACACTGAAGCTTTCTTT. It yields the protein CASSLITGEGNTEAFF.

This clone was detected a few times. The chain is built from TRBV27 and TRBJ2-7; D remains ambiguous. The ends were cut back, 3 bases at V and 0 bases at J, with 12 bases in the middle. The germline gives CDR1 MNHEY, CDR2 SMNVEV (reference sequence). The CDR3 has 15 residues. CDR3 region: CASSFTVLSSYEQYF. The CDR3 DNA sequence: TGTGCCAGCAGTTTTACCGTCCTGAGCTCCTACGAGCAGTACTTC.

The chain joins TRBV29-1 to TRBJ2-7; D not resolved. V was trimmed by 7 bases and J by 0 bases, leaving 13 bases between them. The germline V gene encodes CDR1 SQVTM and CDR2 ANQGSEA. The CDR3 runs 13 residues. This chain's CDR3 is CSAADSYSYEQYF. CDR3 in DNA: TGCAGCGCAGCCGACTCTTACTCCTACGAGCAGTACTTC.

The genes are TRBV9 and TRBJ2-1, with TRBD2 identical over 12 bases. V trimming: 0 bases; J trimming: 5 bases; junction bases outside the gene matches: 6. The germline CDR1 and CDR2 sequences are SGDLS and YYNGEE. The CDR3 spans 17 residues. CDR3 bases: TGTGCCAGCAGCGTAGAACTAGCGGGGGGCCTCAACAATGAGCAGTTCTTC. Residues: CASSVELAGGLNNEQFF.

This clone was recorded once. This rearrangement joins TRBV5-5 to TRBJ1-2, with TRBD1 as a possible D gene (5 bases). This CDR3 region has 13 residues. Between the trimmed V and J ends, which lost 4 bases and 5 bases, there was a span of 12 bases. Germline lookup yields CDR1 SGHKS and CDR2 YYEKEE (reference sequence). The DNA for the CDR3 is TGTGCCAGCAGCGGAGGGGATTTTTATGGCTACACCTTC. The encoded protein is CASSGGDFYGYTF.